The 4 T cell receptor beta chains given below trace back to one sample, sequenced in a study of PD-L1 blockade in urothelial cancer. Profiled with immunoSEQ multiplex PCR; TCRdb holds only in-frame clones, not every one. Seen here are around 45,000 clones, more than 75% observed once, and the top ten hold roughly 15%. Time point here: pretreatment peripheral blood. Sequences were derived from PBMCs, sampled around atezolizumab (anti-PD-L1) treatment. These receptors came from a man aged 55 to 69 with urothelial cancer.

This clone was detected once. This sequence joins TRBV7-8 and TRBJ1-2, with 9 bases identical to TRBD1. Trimming took 1 base from V and 5 from J; bases not matched to a gene: 5. The germline gives CDR1 SGHVS, CDR2 FQNEAQ. The CDR3 is 15 residues long. For the CDR3, the DNA is TGTGCCAGCAGCTTAGAGGGACAGGGTCATTATGGCTACACCTTC. Translating gives CASSLEGQGHYGYTF.

This chain connects TRBV5-4 to TRBJ2-5; 8 bases map to TRBD2. This CDR3 spans 14 amino acids. Per germline, CDR1 SGHNT and CDR2 YYREEE (reference sequence). J was trimmed by 5 bases and V by 5 bases; bases with no gene match: 8. The CDR3 region is CASSKTSEGETQYF. The CDR3 DNA reads as TGTGCCAGCAGTAAGACTAGCGAGGGGGAGACCCAGTACTTC.

This clone occurred a few times. The chain employs TRBV10-2 and TRBJ1-1; unclear D gene. The V and J ends lost 5 bases and 1 base respectively, with 5 bases between them. Germline CDR1 WSHSY, CDR2 SAAADI. The CDR3 contains 12 residues. The CDR3 here is CASSQKNTEAFF. CDR3 in DNA: TGCGCCAGCAGTCAGAAGAACACTGAAGCTTTCTTT.

The chain is built from TRBV7-9 and TRBJ2-3, with D possibly being TRBD2 (5 bases). Germline CDR1 and CDR2: SEHNR and FQNEAQ (reference sequence). The CDR3 length is 15 residues. V gave up 2 bases and J gave up 1 base, with 10 bases separating them. The CDR3 DNA sequence: TGTGCCAGCAGCTTACTCCTAGCCGGCACAGATACGCAGTATTTT. Translated, it gives CASSLLLAGTDTQYF.